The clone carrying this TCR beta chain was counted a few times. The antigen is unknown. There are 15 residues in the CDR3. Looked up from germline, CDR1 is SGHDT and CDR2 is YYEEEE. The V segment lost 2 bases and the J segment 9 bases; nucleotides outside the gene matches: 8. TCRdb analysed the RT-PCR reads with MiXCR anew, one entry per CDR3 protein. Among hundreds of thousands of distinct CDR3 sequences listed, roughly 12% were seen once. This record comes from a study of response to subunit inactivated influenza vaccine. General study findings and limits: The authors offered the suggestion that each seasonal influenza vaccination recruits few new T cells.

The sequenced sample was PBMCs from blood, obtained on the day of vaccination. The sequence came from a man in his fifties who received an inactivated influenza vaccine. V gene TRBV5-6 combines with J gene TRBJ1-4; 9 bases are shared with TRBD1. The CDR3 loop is CASSFSGTGLKKLFF. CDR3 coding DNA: TGTGCCAGCAGCTTCTCCGGGACAGGGTTGAAAAAACTGTTTTTT.